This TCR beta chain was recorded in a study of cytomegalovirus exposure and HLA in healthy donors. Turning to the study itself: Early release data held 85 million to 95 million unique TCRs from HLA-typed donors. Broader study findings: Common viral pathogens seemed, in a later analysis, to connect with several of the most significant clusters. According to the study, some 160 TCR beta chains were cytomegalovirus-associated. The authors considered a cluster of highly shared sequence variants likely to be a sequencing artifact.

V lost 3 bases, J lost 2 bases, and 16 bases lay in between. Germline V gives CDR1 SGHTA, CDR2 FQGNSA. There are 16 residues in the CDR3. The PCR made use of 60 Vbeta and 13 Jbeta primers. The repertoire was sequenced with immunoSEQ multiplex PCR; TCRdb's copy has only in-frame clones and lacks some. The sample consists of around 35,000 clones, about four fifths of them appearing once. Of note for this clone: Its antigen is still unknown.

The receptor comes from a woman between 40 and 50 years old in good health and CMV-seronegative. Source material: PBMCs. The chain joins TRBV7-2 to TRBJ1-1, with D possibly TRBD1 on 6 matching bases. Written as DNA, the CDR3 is TGTGCCAGCAGCTTCCTTCGTACAGGGTCTAACACTGAAGCTTTCTTT. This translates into CASSFLRTGSNTEAFF.